These 11 T cell receptor beta chains were all obtained from the same sample, sequenced in a study of OX40 agonist ivuxolimab in advanced cancers. Sequencing used immunoSEQ multiplex PCR; TCRdb keeps in-frame clones, though not all of them. The sample holds more than 35,000 clones, approximately 80% seen once. The sample here was CD4+ or CD8+ T cells sorted from blood, taken in a trial of the OX40 agonist ivuxolimab. The receptors come from an adult with an advanced solid tumor such as melanoma, head and neck, liver or kidney cancer.

This chain joins TRBV6-6 and TRBJ2-7; D unclear. Trimming pared 8 bases from V and 0 bases from J, leaving 8 bases between. The CDR3 has 12 residues. The germline gives CDR1 MNHNY, CDR2 SVGAGI (reference sequence). CDR3 in DNA: TGTGCCAGCGGGTTGAGCTCCTACGAGCAGTACTTC. Its translation is CASGLSSYEQYF.

The chain recombines TRBV25-1 with TRBJ1-2; no clear D gene. Germline assignment: CDR1 MGHDK and CDR2 SYGVNS. V was shortened by 1 base and J by 6 bases, with 6 bases between the two germline ends. The CDR3 is 12 residues long. CDR3 coding DNA: TGTGCCAGCAGTGAATGGGGTGATGGCTACACCTTC. It yields the protein CASSEWGDGYTF.

This clone was picked up one time. The chain employs TRBV7-8 and TRBJ2-7, with 10 bases that match TRBD1. V trimming: 5 bases; J trimming: 2 bases; junction bases outside the gene matches: 6. Germline V CDR1 and CDR2: SGHVS, FQNEAQ. This CDR3 region has 15 residues. For the CDR3, the DNA is TGTGCCAGCAGCCCGGACAGGGGGGTAACCTACGAGCAGTACTTC. The encoded protein is CASSPDRGVTYEQYF.

This rearrangement joins TRBV7-9 to TRBJ2-5; D might be TRBD2 (5 bases). This CDR3 has 13 residues. Deletions cut 3 bases from V and 0 bases from J, with 5 bases between. CDR1 is SEHNR and CDR2 is FQNEAQ in the germline V gene (reference sequence). The CDR3 spells CASSLEDQETQYF. The CDR3 nucleotides are TGTGCCAGCAGCTTGGAGGACCAAGAGACCCAGTACTTC.

J is TRBJ2-1 and V is TRBV2, with a possible D match to TRBD2 (6 bases). V was trimmed by 6 bases and J by 7 bases, leaving 19 bases between them. In germline, CDR1 is SNHLY, CDR2 FYNNEI. This CDR3 has 15 amino acids. The CDR3, as DNA: TGTGCCAGCAGCGTCGATGGCGGAGGGAAGAATGAGCAGTTCTTC. Its protein is CASSVDGGGKNEQFF.

The genes are TRBV7-2 and TRBJ1-1; 9 bases are shared with TRBD1. Germline V gene sequence: CDR1 SGHTA, CDR2 FQGNSA. The CDR3 consists of 15 residues. The ends lost 5 bases at V and 4 bases at J; junction bases unmatched: 8. CDR3 loop: CASSRGTGIVTEAFF. For the CDR3, the DNA is TGTGCCAGCAGCCGAGGGACAGGGATTGTCACTGAAGCTTTCTTT. Complete variable domain (other parts from reference TRBV7-2 and TRBJ1-1): GAGVSQSPSNKVTEKGKDVELRCDPISGHTALYWYRQSLGQGLEFLIYFQGNSAPDKSGLPSDRFSAERTGGSVSTLTIQRTQQEDSAVYLCASSRGTGIVTEAFFGQGTRLTVV.

The table lists this clone with a count of one. The V and J genes are TRBV25-1 and TRBJ2-7; 7 bases are shared with TRBD1. Germline CDR1 is MGHDK and CDR2 is SYGVNS. V dropped 4 bases and J dropped 9; count of bases not matched to a gene: 6. The CDR3 runs 12 residues. CDR3 amino acids: CASSARTGTQYF. The DNA of the CDR3 is TGTGCCAGCAGTGCTAGGACAGGAACGCAGTACTTC.

This clone was picked up a small number of times. The CDR3 bases are TGTGCCAGCAGTCAGGACAGGGGGACTCAGCCCCAGCATTTT. Translating gives CASSQDRGTQPQHF. This chain uses TRBV2 with TRBJ1-5; 10 nucleotides agree with TRBD1. The CDR3 totals 14 residues. Germline values: CDR1 SNHLY, CDR2 FYNNEI. With V trimmed by 5 bases and J by 6 bases, 4 bases remained unmatched.

The CDR3 nucleotides read TGTGCCAGTACTCCGGACAGGGGGCCGTACGAGCAGTACTTC. It is translated as CASTPDRGPYEQYF. V usage is TRBV19 and J usage is TRBJ2-7, with 11 bases matching TRBD1. With V trimmed by 7 bases and J by 4 bases, 6 bases remained unmatched. The CDR3 consists of 14 residues. CDR1 LNHDA and CDR2 SQIVND come from the germline V gene (reference sequence).

Written as DNA, the CDR3 is TGCGCCAGCAGCCAACAGGAGGGGGCGTTTTTAGATACGCAGTATTTT. It is translated as CASSQQEGAFLDTQYF. The V and J genes are TRBV4-3 and TRBJ2-3; D possibly corresponds to TRBD1 (7 bases). The CDR3 totals 16 residues. The ends were cut back, 2 bases at V and 5 bases at J, with 17 bases in the middle. Germline V gives CDR1 LGHNA, CDR2 YSLEER.

V is TRBV9 and J is TRBJ1-2, with 8 bases matching TRBD1. The germline gives CDR1 SGDLS, CDR2 YYNGEE. This CDR3 is built from 14 residues. V was pared by 3 bases and J by 4 bases, with 5 bases of the junction left unmatched. The CDR3 region has the DNA TGTGCCAGCAGCGAGATAGACAGGGGCTATGGCTACACCTTC. It translates to CASSEIDRGYGYTF.